The next 31 T cell receptor beta chains were all read from a single sample in a study of T cell responses to AZD1222 COVID-19 vaccine. Clones were read by immunoSEQ multiplex PCR, and TCRdb kept only the in-frame ones, dropping some. The sample consists of around 99,000 clones, approximately 90% of them appearing once. The sequences come from peripheral blood, collected on day 0 of AZD1222 vaccination. Source of these receptors: an adult in good health.

The V gene is TRBV2, the J gene TRBJ1-1; D unresolved. The V and J ends lost 5 bases and 3 bases respectively, with 16 bases between them. This CDR3 has 15 residues. Germline lookup yields CDR1 SNHLY and CDR2 FYNNEI. As DNA, the CDR3 is TGTGCCAGCAGTATGACAAGACAATCATACACTGAAGCTTTCTTT. It yields the protein CASSMTRQSYTEAFF.

The rearrangement uses TRBV3-1 (or the pseudogene TRBV3-2) and TRBJ1-4; tentative D call: TRBD1 (5 bases). CDR3 length: 15 amino acids. From germline, CDR1 is LGHDT and CDR2 YNNKEL (reference sequence). V was cut by 4 bases and J by 8 bases, with 17 bases left in between. The CDR3 sequence is CASSPGGGFGEKLFF. The CDR3, as DNA: TGTGCCAGCAGCCCCGGGGGAGGATTTGGGGAAAAACTGTTTTTT.

The chain recombines TRBV15 with TRBJ2-5; the D is unclear. In germline, CDR1 is LNHNV, CDR2 YYDKDF (reference sequence). V gave up 0 bases and J gave up 7 bases, with 15 bases separating them. The CDR3 contains 15 residues. CDR3 in amino acids: CATSRDGSMYGTQYF. The CDR3 DNA reads as TGTGCCACCAGCAGAGATGGATCTATGTATGGGACCCAGTACTTC.

The rearrangement links TRBV5-1 to TRBJ2-3; weak D call: TRBD2 (6 bases). V was cut by 0 bases and J by 0 bases, with 11 bases left in between. The CDR3 runs 16 residues. Germline lookup yields CDR1 SGHRS and CDR2 YFSETQ. CDR3 residues: CASSLEGSGSTDTQYF. The CDR3 DNA reads as TGCGCCAGCAGCTTGGAGGGTAGCGGTAGCACAGATACGCAGTATTTT.

The J gene is TRBJ2-7, the V gene TRBV21-1; TRBD2, the table's D call, lacks a check against the DNA. TRBV21-1 is shown as a pseudogene. CDR3 size: 19 residues. DNA of the CDR3: TGTGCCAGCAGCAAAATGCAGGGGGGAATTGGCGGGAGGGCCTACGAGCAGTACTTC. This sequence encodes CASSKMQGGIGGRAYEQYF.

Of note for this clone: The same CDR3 also results from other DNA sequences found in this sample. The chain recombines TRBV3-1 (or the pseudogene TRBV3-2) with TRBJ2-2; D is unresolved. Germline values: CDR1 LGHDT, CDR2 YNNKEL (reference sequence). The length of the CDR3 is 16 residues. The V end lost 1 base, the J end lost 0 bases, and 9 bases lay between the germline ends. CDR3 sequence reads: CASSQVRLANTGELFF. The CDR3, as DNA: TGTGCCAGCAGCCAAGTTAGGCTAGCGAACACCGGGGAGCTGTTTTTT.

The rearrangement uses TRBV30 and TRBJ1-1, with 8 bases lining up with TRBD1. Trimming took 3 bases from V and 7 from J; bases not matched to a gene: 7. Germline lookup yields CDR1 GTSNPN and CDR2 SVGIG (reference sequence). The CDR3 spans 13 residues. CDR3 in amino acids: CAWSLDRGGEAFF. In DNA form, the CDR3 reads TGTGCCTGGAGCCTCGACAGGGGCGGTGAAGCTTTCTTT.

On this clone: Distinct nucleotide sequences in the sample also encode this CDR3. The chain links TRBV5-1 to TRBJ2-2; TRBD2 is a possible D gene (6 bases). The CDR3 spans 17 residues. The germline V and J ends were trimmed by 0 bases and 1 base, with 13 bases remaining between them. From germline, CDR1 is SGHRS and CDR2 YFSETQ. Here the CDR3 DNA reads TGCGCCAGCAGCTTGGTAGCGGCGGGACTGAACACCGGGGAGCTGTTTTTT. The encoded protein is CASSLVAAGLNTGELFF.

This clone was picked up a small number of times. The chain uses TRBV7-2 and TRBJ2-2, with 9 bases fitting TRBD2. V lost 1 base, J lost 6 bases, and 12 bases stayed unmatched. CDR3 length: 18 residues. Germline V gives CDR1 SGHTA, CDR2 FQGNSA. The CDR3 DNA reads as TGTGCCAGCAGCTTAGTCCCGCCCGGGACTAGCTTCCCCGGGGAGCTGTTTTTT. Its translation: CASSLVPPGTSFPGELFF. Full variable domain (rest looked up from reference TRBV7-2 and TRBJ2-2): GAGVSQSPSNKVTEKGKDVELRCDPISGHTALYWYRQSLGQGLEFLIYFQGNSAPDKSGLPSDRFSAERTGGSVSTLTIQRTQQEDSAVYLCASSLVPPGTSFPGELFFGEGSRLTVL.

CDR3 nucleotide sequence: TGTGCCAGCAGCGGGACGTGGTGGTATGGCTACACCTTC. Residues: CASSGTWWYGYTF. The rearrangement uses TRBV7-2 and TRBJ1-2; D possibly corresponds to TRBD1 (5 bases). V lost 5 bases and J lost 5, with 12 bases in between. Germline V gene data show CDR1 as SGHTA and CDR2 as FQGNSA. CDR3 size: 13 residues.

V is TRBV7-2 and J is TRBJ1-1; no definite D call. Trimming took off 1 base at V and 8 bases at J, with 14 bases between the two ends. This CDR3 is 14 amino acids long. Germline V gene lookup returns CDR1 SGHTA and CDR2 FQGNSA. CDR3 protein: CASSLVGTTREAFF. As DNA, the CDR3 is TGTGCCAGCAGCTTAGTAGGCACAACAAGAGAAGCTTTCTTT. Full variable domain (rest looked up from reference TRBV7-2 and TRBJ1-1): GAGVSQSPSNKVTEKGKDVELRCDPISGHTALYWYRQSLGQGLEFLIYFQGNSAPDKSGLPSDRFSAERTGGSVSTLTIQRTQQEDSAVYLCASSLVGTTREAFFGQGTRLTVV.

V usage is TRBV4-2 and J usage is TRBJ2-1; 10 bases align to TRBD2. The CDR3 contains 16 residues. Germline V lookup: CDR1 LGHNA, CDR2 YNFKEQ. Trimming at V came to 0 bases and at J to 8 bases, leaving 7 bases not matched to a gene. The CDR3 spells CASSQDAAGGPHEQFF. CDR3 DNA sequence: TGTGCCAGCAGCCAAGACGCAGCGGGAGGGCCGCATGAGCAGTTCTTC.

DNA of the CDR3: TGTGCCATCAGTGAGTCGGGACTAGCGGGAGGGACGAACACCGGGGAGCTGTTTTTT. Its protein is CAISESGLAGGTNTGELFF. This chain connects TRBV10-3 to TRBJ2-2; 16 bases map to TRBD2. V dropped 0 bases and J dropped 0; count of bases not matched to a gene: 1. CDR3 length equals 19 residues. CDR1 is ENHRY, CDR2 SYGVKD, per germline.

The rearrangement uses TRBV24-1 and TRBJ1-5; 10 positions match TRBD1. The CDR3 covers 18 residues. CDR1 is KGHDR and CDR2 is SFDVKD in the germline V gene. V gave up 5 bases and J gave up 0 bases; unmatched junction bases: 9. The CDR3 loop is CATSGSGTGVYSNQPQHF. In nucleotides, the CDR3 is TGTGCCACCAGTGGATCCGGGACAGGGGTTTATAGCAATCAGCCCCAGCATTTT.

The J gene is TRBJ1-3, the V gene TRBV6-2 or TRBV6-3; D ambiguous. CDR3 length: 16 amino acids. With 6 bases removed from V and 0 bases from J, the gap between germline ends came to 15 bases. Germline CDR1 MNHEY, CDR2 SVGEGT. For the CDR3, the DNA is TGTGCCAGCAGCGACCCCCTGGCAGGCTCTGGAAACACCATATATTTT. This sequence encodes CASSDPLAGSGNTIYF.

The chain combines TRBV29-1 with TRBJ2-5; D tentatively reads TRBD1 or TRBD2 (6 bases each). Per germline, CDR1 SQVTM and CDR2 ANQGSEA. The CDR3 runs to 19 residues. Trimming pared 1 base from V and 0 bases from J, leaving 24 bases between. The CDR3 spells CSVEAPTGLLNGYQETQYF. CDR3 sequence (DNA): TGCAGCGTTGAAGCCCCGACAGGACTACTGAACGGCTACCAAGAGACCCAGTACTTC.

The chain is built from TRBV14 and TRBJ2-7; D uncertain. The germline gives CDR1 SGHDN, CDR2 FVKESK. Trimming shortened V by 5 bases and J by 0 bases, and 11 bases separated the two germline ends. The CDR3 covers 14 residues. The CDR3 is CASSFRTNSYEQYF. The DNA of the CDR3 is TGTGCCAGCAGCTTTAGAACTAACTCCTACGAGCAGTACTTC.

The chain couples TRBV19 to TRBJ1-5; no reliable D call. V was cut by 7 bases and J by 0 bases, with 13 bases left in between. The CDR3 is 15 residues long. Germline V gene lookup returns CDR1 LNHDA and CDR2 SQIVND (reference sequence). The chain's CDR3 is CASNPGRNSNQPQHF. The CDR3 DNA follows: TGTGCCAGTAATCCAGGCAGAAATAGCAATCAGCCCCAGCATTTT.

The chain recombines TRBV5-4 with TRBJ2-1; 7 bases map to TRBD2. Trimming cost V 4 bases and J 6 bases; bases outside gene matches: 7. Germline V gene sequence: CDR1 SGHNT, CDR2 YYREEE (reference sequence). CDR3 length: 14 residues. CDR3 amino acids: CASSDPSGTNEQFF. The CDR3 DNA reads as TGTGCCAGCAGCGACCCAAGCGGGACCAATGAGCAGTTCTTC.

The chain carries TRBV10-3 and TRBJ2-7; D not certain. V was clipped by 3 bases and J by 1 base, with 10 bases between them. The CDR3 has 14 residues. Per germline, CDR1 ENHRY and CDR2 SYGVKD. DNA for the CDR3: TGTGCCATCAGTGATAGAACTCCTTCCTACGAGCAGTACTTC. Translated, it gives CAISDRTPSYEQYF.

Note on this clone: The sample carries other DNA sequences with the same CDR3. The chain links TRBV18 to TRBJ2-1; 8 nucleotides align to TRBD1. Per germline, CDR1 KGHSH and CDR2 LQKENI. There are 14 residues in the CDR3. Losses at the gene ends were 3 bases for V and 4 bases for J; bases not matched to a gene: 2. The CDR3: CASSPGQGYNEQFF. CDR3 DNA: TGTGCCAGCTCACCTGGACAGGGTTACAATGAGCAGTTCTTC.

The J gene is TRBJ1-1, the V gene TRBV18; perhaps TRBD1 as D (6 bases). CDR1 is KGHSH and CDR2 is LQKENI in the germline V gene. This CDR3 comprises 14 residues. The ends were cut back, 4 bases at V and 1 base at J, with 10 bases in the middle. The CDR3 DNA follows: TGTGCCAGCTCACAAAGGACAGCGAACACTGAAGCTTTCTTT. It codes for CASSQRTANTEAFF.

V usage is TRBV5-1 and J usage is TRBJ2-3; 7 nucleotides line up with TRBD2. The CDR3 is 18 amino acids. Trimming at V came to 0 bases and at J to 0 bases, leaving 10 bases not matched to a gene. Germline lookup yields CDR1 SGHRS and CDR2 YFSETQ. The CDR3 DNA follows: TGCGCCAGCAGCTTGGTAGCGGGCGTTGGTTCAAGCACAGATACGCAGTATTTT. The encoded protein is CASSLVAGVGSSTDTQYF.

This clone was seen a handful of times. Different DNA sequences within this sample yield the same CDR3. V usage is TRBV6-1 and J usage is TRBJ1-5, with unresolved D. Germline CDR1 is MNHNS and CDR2 is SASEGT. The CDR3 contains 15 residues. V gave up 0 bases and J gave up 0 bases, with 6 bases separating them. CDR3 DNA sequence: TGTGCCAGCAGTGAAGCGGTTGATAGCAATCAGCCCCAGCATTTT. Amino acid sequence: CASSEAVDSNQPQHF.

This chain connects TRBV4-3 to TRBJ2-2; 8 bases agree with TRBD1. Losses at the gene ends were 1 base for V and 6 bases for J; bases not matched to a gene: 10. Germline CDR1 is LGHNA and CDR2 is YSLEER. The CDR3 is 17 amino acids. The CDR3 DNA sequence: TGCGCCAGCAGCCAAGGACGCGGGACAGGACTCGCCGGGGAGCTGTTTTTT. Translated: CASSQGRGTGLAGELFF.

The chain uses TRBV5-4 and TRBJ1-2, with D perhaps matching TRBD1 (6 bases). This CDR3 contains 16 residues. The V gene lost 2 bases and the J gene lost 2 bases, with 16 bases spanning the gap. Germline CDR1 SGHNT, CDR2 YYREEE (reference sequence). The CDR3 reads CASSFRGGPGNYGYTF. DNA for the CDR3: TGTGCCAGCAGCTTCCGAGGGGGTCCTGGGAACTATGGCTACACCTTC.

The rearrangement uses TRBV7-9 and TRBJ2-3; D possibly matches TRBD1 or TRBD2 (7 bases each). V was clipped by 5 bases and J by 6 bases, with 24 bases between them. Germline V gene sequence: CDR1 SEHNR, CDR2 FQNEAQ (reference sequence). The CDR3 has 17 amino acids. CDR3 in DNA: TGTGCCAGCAGCCAATCCAGGGGGGGGCCTCAAACGGATACGCAGTATTTT. Translation gives CASSQSRGGPQTDTQYF.

The chain employs TRBV5-1 and TRBJ1-3, with D hard to call. CDR1 SGHRS and CDR2 YFSETQ come from the germline V gene. Trimming pared 1 base from V and 8 bases from J, leaving 10 bases between. This CDR3 has 13 amino acids. CDR3 in amino acids: CASSLPTLDTIYF. CDR3 coding DNA: TGCGCCAGCAGCTTGCCGACCCTAGACACCATATATTTT.

The chain links TRBV18 to TRBJ1-1; D unresolved. The CDR3 spans 15 residues. The ends were cut back, 3 bases at V and 1 base at J, with 12 bases in the middle. Germline V gene lookup returns CDR1 KGHSH and CDR2 LQKENI. The CDR3 spells CASSPGRAGNTEAFF. The CDR3 region has the DNA TGTGCCAGCTCACCTGGGCGGGCTGGGAACACTGAAGCTTTCTTT. Full variable domain (missing parts from reference TRBV18 and TRBJ1-1): NAGVMQNPRHLVRRRGQEARLRCSPMKGHSHVYWYRQLPEEGLKFMVYLQKENIIDESGMPKERFSAEFPKEGPSILRIQQVVRGDSAAYFCASSPGRAGNTEAFFGQGTRLTVV.

V and J are TRBV7-3 and TRBJ2-1, with 8 bases identical to TRBD1. V was clipped by 2 bases and J by 6 bases; unmatched bases: 3. This CDR3 is built from 14 residues. Germline lookup yields CDR1 SGHTA and CDR2 FQGTGA. CDR3 nucleotides: TGTGCCAGCAGCTTACAGGGGGCGCGCAATGAGCAGTTCTTC. This gives the protein CASSLQGARNEQFF.

The chain recombines TRBV6-1 with TRBJ2-2; perhaps TRBD1 as D (6 bases). V shed 2 bases and J shed 2 bases, with 9 bases lying between them. The CDR3 is 15 amino acids. CDR1 and CDR2 (germline): MNHNS, SASEGT. The CDR3 DNA is TGTGCCAGCAGTGAACAGGGGTCCAACACCGGGGAGCTGTTTTTT. Its translation: CASSEQGSNTGELFF.